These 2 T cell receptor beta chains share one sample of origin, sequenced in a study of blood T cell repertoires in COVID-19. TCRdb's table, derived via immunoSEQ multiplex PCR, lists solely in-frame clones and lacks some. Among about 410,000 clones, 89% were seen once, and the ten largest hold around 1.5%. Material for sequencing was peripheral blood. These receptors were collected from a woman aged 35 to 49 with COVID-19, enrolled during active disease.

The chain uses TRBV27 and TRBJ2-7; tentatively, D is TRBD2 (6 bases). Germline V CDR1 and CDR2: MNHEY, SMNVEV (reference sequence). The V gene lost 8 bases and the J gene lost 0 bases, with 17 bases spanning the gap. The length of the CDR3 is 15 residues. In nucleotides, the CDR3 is TGTGCCAGCGGCCCCCGGGGGTCTACCTCCTACGAGCAGTACTTC. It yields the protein CASGPRGSTSYEQYF.

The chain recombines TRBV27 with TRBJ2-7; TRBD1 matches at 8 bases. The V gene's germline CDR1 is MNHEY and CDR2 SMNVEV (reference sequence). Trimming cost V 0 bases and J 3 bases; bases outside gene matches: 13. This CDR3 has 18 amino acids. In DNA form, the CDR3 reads TGTGCCAGCAGTTTATCCACACCGATCGACAGGGGTGGCTACGAGCAGTACTTC. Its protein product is CASSLSTPIDRGGYEQYF.